The present entry profiles one T cell receptor beta chain with its context. The antigen is not known. This entry is derived from a study of T-cell reconstitution after alpha-beta-depleted transplantation in children. Findings and limits, study-wide: Surviving thymic progenitors and recipient T cells were the source of high TCRbeta diversity at day 60 in some patients. After one year, T-cell counts and TCRbeta diversity mostly came from new T cells. About two months after transplant, alpha-beta T cells reportedly came from several hundred expanded graft clones.

A library of TCRbeta sequences, prepared with unique molecular identifiers, was generated. TCRdb re-called the PCR reads with MiXCR, one entry per CDR3 protein. The sample contains around 700,000 distinct CDR3 sequences, under 15% of which appear only once. The trim removed 5 bases at V and 3 bases at J, leaving 11 bases unmatched. Germline V gene lookup returns CDR1 SQVTM and CDR2 ANQGSEA. CDR3 length: 15 amino acids. The chain is built from TRBV29-1 and TRBJ2-7; TRBD2 matches at 9 bases. The TCR originated in a girl aged 2-10 years with congenital amegakaryocytic thrombocytopenia, due to receive a stem cell transplant. The sample consisted of PBMCs, taken before TCRalphabeta/CD19-depleted stem cell transplant. CDR3 in DNA: TGCAGCGTTTTATTAGCGGGAGATGGGGACTACGAGCAGTACTTC. As protein: CSVLLAGDGDYEQYF.